Presented here are 26 T cell receptor beta chains from one specimen sequenced in a study of T cell responses to AZD1222 COVID-19 vaccine. Some clones are missing from TCRdb's copy, which holds only in-frame ones; the method was immunoSEQ multiplex PCR. This table has 150,000 to 180,000 clones, about nine tenths appearing once. Sequenced material: peripheral blood, taken after recovery from COVID-19. The source of these receptors is an adult who had recovered from COVID-19.

This rearrangement joins TRBV19 to TRBJ1-3; D not certain. V was clipped by 1 base and J by 0 bases, with 7 bases between them. Per the germline V gene, CDR1 is LNHDA and CDR2 is SQIVND (reference sequence). This CDR3 has 15 amino acids. The CDR3 DNA reads TGTGCCAGTAGTATAGGCCGCTCCTCTGGAAACACCATATATTTT. This sequence encodes CASSIGRSSGNTIYF.

The chain couples TRBV27 to TRBJ1-2; TRBD1 might be the D (5 bases). Germline V gene sequence: CDR1 MNHEY, CDR2 SMNVEV (reference sequence). The CDR3 covers 14 residues. Trimming shortened V by 6 bases and J by 3 bases, and 14 bases separated the two germline ends. The CDR3 nucleotides read TGTGCCAGCAGCAGGGACTTAACATACTATGGCTACACCTTC. This gives the protein CASSRDLTYYGYTF.

The rearrangement links TRBV9 to TRBJ1-1; D call uncertain. Germline CDR1 reads SGDLS; CDR2 reads YYNGEE. V was pared by 1 base and J by 1 base, with 11 bases between. The CDR3 is made up of 15 amino acids. The CDR3 sequence is CASSVSSGWNTEAFF. The CDR3 DNA reads TGTGCCAGCAGCGTATCTTCTGGATGGAACACTGAAGCTTTCTTT.

This chain connects TRBV11-3 to TRBJ2-7, with 8 bases lining up with TRBD2. The CDR3 totals 14 residues. V shed 5 bases and J 6 bases; nucleotides not matched to a gene: 9. Germline-derived CDR1 and CDR2 are SGHNT and YENEEA. This CDR3 is CASSPGGGRPEQYF. Here the CDR3 DNA reads TGTGCCAGCAGCCCCGGGGGGGGGAGACCCGAGCAGTACTTC.

The V call is TRBV21-1, the J call TRBJ2-6; TRBD1 is the table's D call, not checked against the DNA. TRBV21-1 corresponds to a pseudogene. The CDR3 loop spans 17 amino acids. CDR3 sequence reads: CASSPGQGVAGANVLTF. The CDR3 DNA is TGTGCCAGCAGCCCGGGACAGGGGGTTGCTGGGGCCAACGTCCTGACTTTC.

The chain carries TRBV7-2 and TRBJ1-2; perhaps TRBD1 as D (5 bases). Germline V CDR1 and CDR2: SGHTA, FQGNSA. Trimming took 1 base from V and 7 from J, leaving 16 bases between them. The CDR3 is 15 residues long. The CDR3 loop is CASSLGGPTSGGYTF. CDR3 DNA: TGTGCCAGCAGCTTAGGGGGACCTACATCCGGTGGCTACACCTTC.

In this sample, this clone turned up once. The rearrangement uses TRBV7-8 and TRBJ2-7, with 13 nucleotides matching TRBD2. CDR1 and CDR2 (germline): SGHVS, FQNEAQ. The V and J ends lost 1 base and 0 bases, in that order; junction bases with no gene match: 3. This CDR3 comprises 17 residues. CDR3: CASSLGGTSGVSYEQYF. Here the CDR3 DNA reads TGTGCCAGCAGCTTAGGCGGGACTAGCGGGGTCTCCTACGAGCAGTACTTC. Using reference TRBV7-8 and TRBJ2-7 for the parts outside the CDR3, the full variable domain is GAGVSQSPRYKVAKRGQDVALRCDPISGHVSLFWYQQALGQGPEFLTYFQNEAQLDKSGLPSDRFFAERPEGSVSTLKIQRTQQEDSAVYLCASSLGGTSGVSYEQYFGPGTRLTVT.

In the case of this clone: The same CDR3 arises from other DNA sequences in this sample as well. The genes are TRBV19 and TRBJ1-1; D perhaps matches TRBD1 (5 bases). The CDR3 is 14 residues long. Germline CDR1 and CDR2: LNHDA and SQIVND (reference sequence). V was clipped by 1 base and J by 1 base, with 7 bases between them. The CDR3 loop is CASSIGGANTEAFF. Written as DNA, the CDR3 is TGTGCCAGTAGTATAGGGGGCGCGAACACTGAAGCTTTCTTT.

The V call is TRBV5-1, the J call TRBJ2-5; 7 nucleotides agree with TRBD2. CDR1 is SGHRS and CDR2 is YFSETQ in the germline V gene. This CDR3 is 17 amino acids long. V was clipped by 4 bases and J by 5 bases; unmatched bases: 17. This CDR3 is CASSIRLAGSAGETQYF. In DNA, the CDR3 is TGCGCCAGCAGCATTAGACTAGCCGGATCCGCTGGGGAGACCCAGTACTTC.

The chain carries TRBV28 and TRBJ1-1, with D hard to call. V lost 6 bases and J 0 bases, leaving 14 bases between the germline ends. Germline CDR1 MDHEN, CDR2 SYDVKM. CDR3 length: 15 residues. The DNA for the CDR3 is TGTGCCAGCAGGCTTTCGGGAGACATGAACACTGAAGCTTTCTTT. Amino acid sequence: CASRLSGDMNTEAFF.

The chain recombines TRBV2 with TRBJ2-3; D gene uncertain. Germline assignment: CDR1 SNHLY and CDR2 FYNNEI. This CDR3 is 14 amino acids long. V lost 3 bases, J lost 2 bases, and 9 bases lay in between. In DNA form, the CDR3 reads TGTGCCAGCAGTGACCGTCAGACCACAGATACGCAGTATTTT. Its protein product is CASSDRQTTDTQYF. The full variable domain, with the rest looked up from reference TRBV2 and TRBJ2-3, is EPEVTQTPSHQVTQMGQEVILRCVPISNHLYFYWYRQILGQKVEFLVSFYNNEISEKSEIFDDQFSVERPDGSNFTLKIRSTKLEDSAMYFCASSDRQTTDTQYFGPGTRLTVL.

The rearrangement uses TRBV7-3 and TRBJ2-5, with unresolved D. CDR3 length equals 14 residues. CDR1 is SGHTA and CDR2 is FQGTGA in the germline V gene. Trimming removed 2 bases at V and 5 bases at J, with 12 bases between. The CDR3 loop is CASSLDPQSETQYF. The CDR3 DNA reads TGTGCCAGCAGCTTAGATCCTCAGTCGGAGACCCAGTACTTC.

This chain connects TRBV28 to TRBJ1-1, with no clear D. In germline, CDR1 is MDHEN, CDR2 SYDVKM. Trimming removed 1 base at V and 1 base at J, with 4 bases between. CDR3 length: 13 residues. CDR3 nucleotides: TGTGCCAGCAGTTTATTACAGAACACTGAAGCTTTCTTT. It specifies CASSLLQNTEAFF.

The chain uses TRBV9 and TRBJ2-5; perhaps TRBD2 as D (6 bases). The CDR3 sequence is 15 residues long. V lost 4 bases, J lost 2 bases, and 15 bases lay in between. Germline V CDR1 and CDR2: SGDLS, YYNGEE. The CDR3 region is CASSTPRRGQETQYF. CDR3 DNA: TGTGCCAGCAGCACTCCGCGGCGGGGACAAGAGACCCAGTACTTC.

V is TRBV28 and J is TRBJ1-1; TRBD1 matches 9 bases. CDR1 MDHEN and CDR2 SYDVKM come from the germline V gene. Unmatched junction bases numbered 20, after V lost 5 bases and J lost 10 bases. CDR3 length: 17 amino acids. The CDR3: CASSPIGTGTRVSSAFF. CDR3 DNA: TGTGCCAGCAGTCCGATAGGGACAGGGACCCGGGTTAGCTCAGCTTTCTTT.

This clone was detected only once. This chain uses TRBV12-5 with TRBJ1-6; D ambiguous. CDR1 LGHNT and CDR2 FRNRAP come from the germline V gene. V lost 7 bases, J lost 14 bases, and 15 bases lay in between. This CDR3 has 12 amino acids. CDR3 in DNA: TGTGCTAGTGCCCTCGCGCCTGAGGCCCTCCACTTT. Protein sequence: CASALAPEALHF. Drawing the rest from reference TRBV12-5 and TRBJ1-6, the complete variable domain is DARVTQTPRHKVTEMGQEVTMRCQPILGHNTVFWYRQTMMQGLELLAYFRNRAPLDDSGMPKDRFSAEMPDATLATLKIQPSEPRDSAVYFCASALAPEALHFGNGTRLTVT.

This clone was detected only once. The rearrangement uses TRBV10-1 and TRBJ1-1, with a possible D match to TRBD1 (5 bases). This CDR3 contains 15 residues. Germline CDR1 reads WNHNN; CDR2 reads SYGVQD (reference sequence). V dropped 2 bases and J dropped 0 bases, with 10 bases sitting between them. The CDR3 region is CASSEADRLNTEAFF. The CDR3 nucleotides are TGCGCCAGCAGTGAGGCTGACAGACTGAACACTGAAGCTTTCTTT.

The chain has TRBV25-1 and TRBJ1-2; TRBD1 agrees at 7 bases. The CDR3 extends over 13 amino acids. The V gene end was trimmed by 7 bases and the J gene end by 5 bases; junction bases not matched to a gene: 7. Germline loops: CDR1 MGHDK, CDR2 SYGVNS. CDR3 sequence: CASNQGGLYGYTF. The CDR3 bases are TGTGCCAGCAATCAGGGGGGACTATATGGCTACACCTTC.

This chain uses TRBV6-6 with TRBJ1-1, with D maybe TRBD1 (5 bases). The CDR3 has 12 amino acids. Germline V gene lookup returns CDR1 MNHNY and CDR2 SVGAGI (reference sequence). V was pared by 10 bases and J by 2 bases, with 11 bases between. Here the CDR3 reads CATGRGNTEAFF. In DNA form, the CDR3 reads TGTGCCACCGGGAGGGGAAACACTGAAGCTTTCTTT.

The chain couples TRBV11-3 to TRBJ2-7; possible D gene TRBD1, 7 bases. The CDR3 sequence is 14 residues long. Germline V lookup: CDR1 SGHNT, CDR2 YENEEA. V lost 6 bases and J 3 bases, leaving 15 bases between the germline ends. The CDR3 nucleotides are TGTGCCAGCAGTGTAGGGACAGCGGGCTACGAGCAGTACTTC. Its translation is CASSVGTAGYEQYF.

The V and J genes are TRBV25-1 and TRBJ1-4; tentatively, D is TRBD1 (5 bases). The V gene lost 5 bases and the J gene lost 2 bases, with 12 bases spanning the gap. Germline V gives CDR1 MGHDK, CDR2 SYGVNS. The CDR3 is 15 amino acids. The CDR3 protein is CASSIGAATNEKLFF. The CDR3, as DNA: TGTGCCAGCAGTATCGGGGCAGCTACTAATGAAAAACTGTTTTTT.

The chain uses TRBV4-1 and TRBJ2-2; D remains ambiguous. CDR1 and CDR2 from the germline V gene are MGHRA and YSYEKL. Trimming took off 3 bases at V and 6 bases at J, with 8 bases between the two ends. CDR3 length equals 13 residues. CDR3 in amino acids: CASSHPHPGELFF. The CDR3 region has the DNA TGCGCCAGCAGCCATCCACACCCCGGGGAGCTGTTTTTT.

This clone has just a few counts. The chain joins TRBV28 to TRBJ1-2; no firm D call. This CDR3 has 14 amino acids. Germline V gene lookup returns CDR1 MDHEN and CDR2 SYDVKM. V dropped 7 bases and J dropped 4 bases, with 16 bases sitting between them. CDR3 amino acids: CASTPPGKAYGYTF. The CDR3 DNA reads TGTGCCAGCACCCCGCCAGGCAAAGCCTATGGCTACACCTTC.

A note on this clone: Additional DNA sequences in this sample encode the identical CDR3. This chain joins TRBV6-6 and TRBJ1-2, with D hard to call. This CDR3 region has 13 residues. V was cut by 6 bases and J by 0 bases, with 8 bases left in between. From germline, CDR1 is MNHNY and CDR2 SVGAGI (reference sequence). CDR3 nucleotides: TGTGCCAGCAGCGCCCAGCCTAACTATGGCTACACCTTC. Protein product: CASSAQPNYGYTF.

The J gene is TRBJ1-2, the V gene TRBV29-1; 7 bases match TRBD1. This CDR3 spans 13 amino acids. Germline V gives CDR1 SQVTM, CDR2 ANQGSEA. The J segment lost 7 bases and the V segment lost 5 bases, leaving 10 bases of the junction unmatched. The DNA of the CDR3 is TGCAGCGTTAGAATGGGGACAGCCTCTGGCTACACCTTC. Amino acid sequence: CSVRMGTASGYTF.

The chain combines TRBV19 with TRBJ2-5; D may match TRBD1 or TRBD2 (5 bases each). Between the trimmed V and J ends, which lost 5 bases and 5 bases, there was a span of 21 bases. Germline CDR1 LNHDA, CDR2 SQIVND (reference sequence). This CDR3 has 16 residues. Here the CDR3 reads CASSLSGPYEGETQYF. In nucleotides, the CDR3 is TGTGCCAGTAGTCTTTCGGGGCCCTATGAGGGGGAGACCCAGTACTTC.